The present T cell receptor beta chain was sequenced within a study of T-cell reconstitution after alpha-beta-depleted transplantation in children. General observations from the study: Reportedly, roughly two months post-transplant, alpha-beta T cells arose from several hundred expanded graft clones.

A TCRbeta library incorporating unique molecular identifiers was prepared. TCRdb re-derived calls from the PCR reads in MiXCR, one entry per CDR3 protein. The top ten hold more than 25% of the sample, which has about 980,000 distinct CDR3 sequences, about 29% seen once. This clonotype was seen ten or more times. What it binds is unknown. The source of this sequence is a boy younger than two who had a stem cell transplant for SCID, so the T cells may come from the graft donor. Material: PBMCs, mostly from graft donor cells, obtained 360 days after TCRalphabeta/CD19-depleted stem cell transplant.

CDR3 coding DNA: TGCAGCGTTTACGAACAGGGGGTTCGGTATGGCTACACCTTC. It codes for CSVYEQGVRYGYTF. The chain joins TRBV29-1 to TRBJ1-2; 8 positions match TRBD1. V lost 5 bases, J lost 5 bases, and 10 bases stayed unmatched. Germline assignment: CDR1 SQVTM and CDR2 ANQGSEA. CDR3 length equals 14 residues.